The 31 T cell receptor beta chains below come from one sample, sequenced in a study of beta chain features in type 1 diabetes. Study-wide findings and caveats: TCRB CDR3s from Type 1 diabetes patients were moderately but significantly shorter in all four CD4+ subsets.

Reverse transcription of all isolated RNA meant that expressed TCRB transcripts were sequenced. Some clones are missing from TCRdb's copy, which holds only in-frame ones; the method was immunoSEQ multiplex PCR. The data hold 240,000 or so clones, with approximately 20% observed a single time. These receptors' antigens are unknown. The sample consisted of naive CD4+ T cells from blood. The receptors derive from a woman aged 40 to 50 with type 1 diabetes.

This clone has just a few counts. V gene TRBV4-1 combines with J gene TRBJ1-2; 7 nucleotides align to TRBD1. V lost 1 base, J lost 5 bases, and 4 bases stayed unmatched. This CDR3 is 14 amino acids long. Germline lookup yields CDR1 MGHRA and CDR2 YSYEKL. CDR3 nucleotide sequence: TGCGCCAGCAGCCAAGGGGCACAGGGGTATGGCTACACCTTC. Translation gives CASSQGAQGYGYTF.

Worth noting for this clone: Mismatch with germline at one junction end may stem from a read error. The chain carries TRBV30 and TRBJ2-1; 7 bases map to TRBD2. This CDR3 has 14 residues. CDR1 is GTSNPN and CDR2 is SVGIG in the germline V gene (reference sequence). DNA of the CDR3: TGTGCCTGGACGCCCGGGACTACCTATAATGAGCAGTTCTTC. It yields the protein CAWTPGTTYNEQFF. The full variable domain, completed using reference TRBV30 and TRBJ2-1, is SQTIHQWPATLVQPVGSPLSLECTVEGTSNPNLYWYRQAAGRGLQLLFYSVGIGQISSEVPQNLSASRPQDRQFILSSKKLLLSDSGFYLCAWTPGTTYNEQFFGPGTRLTVL.

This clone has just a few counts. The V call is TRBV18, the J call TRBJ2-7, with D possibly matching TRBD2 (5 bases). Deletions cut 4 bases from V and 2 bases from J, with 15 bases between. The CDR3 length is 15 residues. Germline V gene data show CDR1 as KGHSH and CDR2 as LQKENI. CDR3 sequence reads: CASSRGQAQTYEQYF. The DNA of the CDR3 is TGTGCCAGCTCACGCGGGCAGGCGCAAACCTACGAGCAGTACTTC.

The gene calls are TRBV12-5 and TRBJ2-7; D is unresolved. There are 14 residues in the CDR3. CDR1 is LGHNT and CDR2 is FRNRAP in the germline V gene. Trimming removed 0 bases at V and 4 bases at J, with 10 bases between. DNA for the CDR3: TGTGCTAGTGGTTTGGTACGACTGTTGTACGAGCAGTACTTC. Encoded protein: CASGLVRLLYEQYF.

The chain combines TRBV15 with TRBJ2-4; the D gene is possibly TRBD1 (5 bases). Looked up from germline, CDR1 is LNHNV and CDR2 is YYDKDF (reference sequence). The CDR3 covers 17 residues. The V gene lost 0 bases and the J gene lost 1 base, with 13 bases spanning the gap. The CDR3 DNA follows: TGTGCCACCAGCAGAGATGCGACAGTCTTGGCCAAAAACATTCAGTACTTC. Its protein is CATSRDATVLAKNIQYF. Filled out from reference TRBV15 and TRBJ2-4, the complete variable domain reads DAMVIQNPRYQVTQFGKPVTLSCSQTLNHNVMYWYQQKSSQAPKLLFHYYDKDFNNEADTPDNFQSRRPNTSFCFLDIRSPGLGDTAMYLCATSRDATVLAKNIQYFGAGTRLSVL.

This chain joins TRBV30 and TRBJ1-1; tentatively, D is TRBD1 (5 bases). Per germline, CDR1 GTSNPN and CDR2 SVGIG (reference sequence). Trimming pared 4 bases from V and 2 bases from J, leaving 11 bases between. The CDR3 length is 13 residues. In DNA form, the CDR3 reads TGTGCCTGGAATAGGGGAAGAAACACTGAAGCTTTCTTT. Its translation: CAWNRGRNTEAFF.

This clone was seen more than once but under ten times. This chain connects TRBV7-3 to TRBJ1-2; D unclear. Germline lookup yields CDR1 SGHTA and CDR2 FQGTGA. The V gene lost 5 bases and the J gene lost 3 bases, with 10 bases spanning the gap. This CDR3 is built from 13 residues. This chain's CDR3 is CASSPTSDYGYTF. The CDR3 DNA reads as TGTGCCAGCAGCCCGACATCCGACTATGGCTACACCTTC. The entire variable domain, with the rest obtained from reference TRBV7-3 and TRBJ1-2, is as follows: GAGVSQTPSNKVTEKGKYVELRCDPISGHTALYWYRQSLGQGPEFLIYFQGTGAADDSGLPNDRFFAVRPEGSVSTLKIQRTERGDSAVYLCASSPTSDYGYTFGSGTRLTVV.

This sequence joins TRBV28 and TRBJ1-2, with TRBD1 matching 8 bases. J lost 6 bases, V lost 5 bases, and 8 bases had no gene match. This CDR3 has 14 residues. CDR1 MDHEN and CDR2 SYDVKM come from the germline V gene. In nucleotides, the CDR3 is TGTGCCAGCAGTGTGTTCGGACAGGGCAATGGCTACACCTTC. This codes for CASSVFGQGNGYTF.

This CDR3 is CASSPVPNYGYTF. The CDR3 nucleotides are TGTGCCAGCAGTCCAGTACCTAACTATGGCTACACCTTC. This rearrangement joins TRBV28 to TRBJ1-2, with D unclear. V was cut by 5 bases and J by 0 bases, with 7 bases left in between. The CDR3 contains 13 residues. Germline assignment: CDR1 MDHEN and CDR2 SYDVKM.

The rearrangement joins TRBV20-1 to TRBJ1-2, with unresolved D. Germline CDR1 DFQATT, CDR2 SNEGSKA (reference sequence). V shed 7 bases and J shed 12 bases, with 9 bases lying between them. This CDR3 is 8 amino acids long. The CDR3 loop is CSVEGDTF. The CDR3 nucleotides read TGCAGTGTTGAGGGAGACACCTTC.

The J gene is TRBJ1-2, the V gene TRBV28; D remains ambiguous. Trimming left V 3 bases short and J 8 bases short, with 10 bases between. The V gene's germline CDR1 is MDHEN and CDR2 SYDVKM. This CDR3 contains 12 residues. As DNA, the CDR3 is TGTGCCAGCAGTTTGCAGACTCAGGGCTACACCTTC. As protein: CASSLQTQGYTF.

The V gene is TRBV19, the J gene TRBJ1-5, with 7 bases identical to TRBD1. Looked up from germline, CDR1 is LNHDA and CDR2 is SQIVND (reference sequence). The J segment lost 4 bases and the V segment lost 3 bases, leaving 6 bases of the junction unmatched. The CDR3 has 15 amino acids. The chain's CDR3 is CASSIRGQHNQPQHF. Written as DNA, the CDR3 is TGTGCCAGTAGTATCAGGGGACAGCATAATCAGCCCCAGCATTTT.

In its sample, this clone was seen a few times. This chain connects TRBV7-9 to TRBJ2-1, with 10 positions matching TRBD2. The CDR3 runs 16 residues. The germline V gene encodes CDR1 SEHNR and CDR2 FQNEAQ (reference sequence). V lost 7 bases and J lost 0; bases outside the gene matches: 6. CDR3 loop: CASIRTSGHSYNEQFF. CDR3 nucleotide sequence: TGTGCCAGCATACGGACTAGCGGCCACTCCTACAATGAGCAGTTCTTC.

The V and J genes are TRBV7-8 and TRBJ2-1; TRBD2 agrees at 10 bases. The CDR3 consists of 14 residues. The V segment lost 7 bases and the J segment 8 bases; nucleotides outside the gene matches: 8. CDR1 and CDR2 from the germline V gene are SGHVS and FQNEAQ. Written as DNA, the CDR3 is TGTGCCAGCATCACTATAGCGGGAGGCGATGAGCAGTTCTTC. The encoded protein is CASITIAGGDEQFF.

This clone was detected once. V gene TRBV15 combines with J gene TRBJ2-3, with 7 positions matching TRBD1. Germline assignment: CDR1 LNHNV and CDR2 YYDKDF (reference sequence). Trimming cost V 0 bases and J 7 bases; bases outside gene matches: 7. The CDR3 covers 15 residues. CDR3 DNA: TGTGCCACCAGCAGAGATCGGGCAGGGGGAAATACGCAGTATTTT. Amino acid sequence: CATSRDRAGGNTQYF.

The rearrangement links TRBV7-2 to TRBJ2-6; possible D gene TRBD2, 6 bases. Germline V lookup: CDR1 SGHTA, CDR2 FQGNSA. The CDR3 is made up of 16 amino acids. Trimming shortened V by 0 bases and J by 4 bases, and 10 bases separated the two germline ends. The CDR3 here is CASSLASGFGANVLTF. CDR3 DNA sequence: TGTGCCAGCAGCTTAGCCAGCGGGTTCGGGGCCAACGTCCTGACTTTC.

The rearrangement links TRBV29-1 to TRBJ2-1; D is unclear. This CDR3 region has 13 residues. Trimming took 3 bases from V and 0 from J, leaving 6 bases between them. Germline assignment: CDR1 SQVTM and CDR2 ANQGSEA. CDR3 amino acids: CSVDSSSYNEQFF. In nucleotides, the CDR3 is TGCAGCGTTGATTCTAGCTCCTACAATGAGCAGTTCTTC.

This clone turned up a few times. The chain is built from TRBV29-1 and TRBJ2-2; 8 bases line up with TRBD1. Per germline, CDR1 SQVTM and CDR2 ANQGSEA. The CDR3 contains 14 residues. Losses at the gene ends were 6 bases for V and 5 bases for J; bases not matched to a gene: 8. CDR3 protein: CSVTRDRHTGELFF. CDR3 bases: TGCAGCGTGACGAGGGACAGGCATACCGGGGAGCTGTTTTTT.

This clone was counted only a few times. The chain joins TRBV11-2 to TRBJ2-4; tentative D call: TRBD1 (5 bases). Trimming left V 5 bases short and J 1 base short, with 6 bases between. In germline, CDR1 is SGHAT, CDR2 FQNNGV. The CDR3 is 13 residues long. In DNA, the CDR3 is TGTGCCAGCAGCAAGGGGGCCAAAAACATTCAGTACTTC. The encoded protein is CASSKGAKNIQYF.

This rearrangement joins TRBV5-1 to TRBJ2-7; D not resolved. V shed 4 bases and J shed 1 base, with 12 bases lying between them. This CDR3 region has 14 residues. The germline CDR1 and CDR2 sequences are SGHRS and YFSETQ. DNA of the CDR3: TGCGCCAGCAGCGATCCCGGGTCTTCCTACGAGCAGTACTTC. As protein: CASSDPGSSYEQYF.

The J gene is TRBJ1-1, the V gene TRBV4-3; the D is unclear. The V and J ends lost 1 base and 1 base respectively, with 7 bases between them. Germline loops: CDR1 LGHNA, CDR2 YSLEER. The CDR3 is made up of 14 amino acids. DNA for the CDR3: TGCGCCAGCAGCCAAGCGTCCAGGAACACTGAAGCTTTCTTT. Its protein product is CASSQASRNTEAFF.

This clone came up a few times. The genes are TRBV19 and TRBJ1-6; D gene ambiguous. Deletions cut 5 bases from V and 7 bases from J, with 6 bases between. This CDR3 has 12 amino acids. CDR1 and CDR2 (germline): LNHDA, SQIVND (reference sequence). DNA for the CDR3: TGTGCCAGTAGTGGTCAGAATTCACCCCTCCACTTT. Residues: CASSGQNSPLHF. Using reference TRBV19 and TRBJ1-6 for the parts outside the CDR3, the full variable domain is DGGITQSPKYLFRKEGQNVTLSCEQNLNHDAMYWYRQDPGQGLRLIYYSQIVNDFQKGDIAEGYSVSREKKESFPLTVTSAQKNPTAFYLCASSGQNSPLHFGNGTRLTVT.

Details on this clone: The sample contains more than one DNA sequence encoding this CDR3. The CDR3 loop is CSVALLNTEAFF. The CDR3 nucleotides are TGCAGCGTTGCCCTTTTGAACACTGAAGCTTTCTTT. The chain is built from TRBV29-1 and TRBJ1-1; unclear D gene. CDR1 and CDR2 (germline): SQVTM, ANQGSEA. The CDR3 extends over 12 amino acids. Trimming took off 4 bases at V and 0 bases at J, with 6 bases between the two ends.

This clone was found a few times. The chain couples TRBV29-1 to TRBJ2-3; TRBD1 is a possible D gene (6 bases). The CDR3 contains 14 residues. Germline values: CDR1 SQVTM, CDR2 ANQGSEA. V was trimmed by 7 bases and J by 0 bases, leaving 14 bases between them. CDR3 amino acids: CSAGTTSSTDTQYF. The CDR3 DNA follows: TGCAGCGCCGGGACAACTTCTAGCACAGATACGCAGTATTTT.

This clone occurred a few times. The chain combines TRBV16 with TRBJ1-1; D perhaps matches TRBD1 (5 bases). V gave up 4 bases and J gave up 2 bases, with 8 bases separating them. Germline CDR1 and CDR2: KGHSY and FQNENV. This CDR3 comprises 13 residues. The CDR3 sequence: CASSPQGNTEAFF. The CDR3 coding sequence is TGTGCCAGCAGCCCCCAGGGTAACACTGAAGCTTTCTTT.

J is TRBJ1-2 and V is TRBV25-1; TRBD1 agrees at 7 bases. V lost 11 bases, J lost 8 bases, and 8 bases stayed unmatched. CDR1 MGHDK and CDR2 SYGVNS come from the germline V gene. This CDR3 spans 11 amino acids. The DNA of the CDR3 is TGTGCCTCCACCGGGGACAGAGGCTACACCTTC. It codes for CASTGDRGYTF.

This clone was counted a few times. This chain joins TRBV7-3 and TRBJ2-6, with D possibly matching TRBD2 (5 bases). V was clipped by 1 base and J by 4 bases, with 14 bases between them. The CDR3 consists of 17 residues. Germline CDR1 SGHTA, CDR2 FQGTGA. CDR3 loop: CASSLSSAAGGANVLTF. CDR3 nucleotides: TGTGCCAGCAGCTTAAGTAGCGCGGCAGGAGGGGCCAACGTCCTGACTTTC.

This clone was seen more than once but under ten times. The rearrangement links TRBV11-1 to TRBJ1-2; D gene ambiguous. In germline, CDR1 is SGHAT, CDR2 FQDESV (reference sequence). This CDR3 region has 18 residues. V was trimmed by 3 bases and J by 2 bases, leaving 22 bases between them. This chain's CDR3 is CASSFVRLGAAENYGYTF. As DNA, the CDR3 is TGTGCCAGCAGCTTTGTTCGCCTCGGCGCGGCAGAAAACTATGGCTACACCTTC.

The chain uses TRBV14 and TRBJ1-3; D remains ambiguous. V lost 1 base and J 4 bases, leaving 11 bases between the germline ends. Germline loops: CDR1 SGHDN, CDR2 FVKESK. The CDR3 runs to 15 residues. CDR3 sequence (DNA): TGTGCCAGCAGCCAAGGGCTCTTGTTCGGAAACACCATATATTTT. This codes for CASSQGLLFGNTIYF.

The CDR3 DNA follows: TGTGCCAGCAGCTTAGTAGGTAGCGCAAAAGAGACCCAGTACTTC. Translating it yields CASSLVGSAKETQYF. J is TRBJ2-5 and V is TRBV7-3, with a possible D match to TRBD2 (5 bases). The CDR3 is made up of 15 amino acids. CDR1 is SGHTA, CDR2 FQGTGA, per germline. The V gene lost 2 bases and the J gene lost 3 bases, with 13 bases spanning the gap. The full variable domain, in which reference TRBV7-3 and TRBJ2-5 provide the parts outside the CDR3, is GAGVSQTPSNKVTEKGKYVELRCDPISGHTALYWYRQSLGQGPEFLIYFQGTGAADDSGLPNDRFFAVRPEGSVSTLKIQRTERGDSAVYLCASSLVGSAKETQYFGPGTRLLVL.

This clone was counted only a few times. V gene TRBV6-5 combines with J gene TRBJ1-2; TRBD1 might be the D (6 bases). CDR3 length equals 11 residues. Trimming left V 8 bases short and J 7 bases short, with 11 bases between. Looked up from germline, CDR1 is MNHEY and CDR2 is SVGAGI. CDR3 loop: CASSGAGGYTF. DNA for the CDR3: TGTGCCAGCTCAGGGGCGGGTGGCTACACCTTC.